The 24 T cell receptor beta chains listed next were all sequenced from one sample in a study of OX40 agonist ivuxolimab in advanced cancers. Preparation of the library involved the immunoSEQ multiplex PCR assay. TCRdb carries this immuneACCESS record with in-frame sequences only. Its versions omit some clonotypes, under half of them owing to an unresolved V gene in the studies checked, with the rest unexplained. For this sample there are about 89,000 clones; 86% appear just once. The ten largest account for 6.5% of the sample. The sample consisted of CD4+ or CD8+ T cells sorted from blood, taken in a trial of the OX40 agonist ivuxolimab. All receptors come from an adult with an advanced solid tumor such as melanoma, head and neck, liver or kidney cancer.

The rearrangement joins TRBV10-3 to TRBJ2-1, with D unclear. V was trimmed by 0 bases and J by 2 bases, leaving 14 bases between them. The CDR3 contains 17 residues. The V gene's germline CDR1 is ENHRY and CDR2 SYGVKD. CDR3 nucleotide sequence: TGTGCCATCAGTGAGTCGATGGCAGCTTTAACCTACAATGAGCAGTTCTTC. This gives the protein CAISESMAALTYNEQFF.

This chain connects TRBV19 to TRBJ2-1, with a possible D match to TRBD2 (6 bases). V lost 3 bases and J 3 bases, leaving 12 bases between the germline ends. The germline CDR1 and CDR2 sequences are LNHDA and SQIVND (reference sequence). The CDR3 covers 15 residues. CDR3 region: CASSIKRVDYNEQFF. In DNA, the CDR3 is TGTGCCAGTAGTATTAAGCGGGTTGACTACAATGAGCAGTTCTTC.

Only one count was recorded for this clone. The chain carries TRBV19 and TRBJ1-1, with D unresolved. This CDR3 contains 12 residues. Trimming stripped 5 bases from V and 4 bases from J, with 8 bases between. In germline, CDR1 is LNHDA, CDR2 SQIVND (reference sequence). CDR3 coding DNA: TGTGCCAGTAGTCCCTCAGCCACTGAAGCTTTCTTT. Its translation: CASSPSATEAFF.

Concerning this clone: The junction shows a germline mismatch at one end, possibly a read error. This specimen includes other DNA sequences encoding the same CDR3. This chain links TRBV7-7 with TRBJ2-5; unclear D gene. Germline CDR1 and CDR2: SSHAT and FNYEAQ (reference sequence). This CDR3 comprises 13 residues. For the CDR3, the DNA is TGTGCTAGCAGCCTAGGCGTGGCGGAGACCCAGTACTTC. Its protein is CASSLGVAETQYF.

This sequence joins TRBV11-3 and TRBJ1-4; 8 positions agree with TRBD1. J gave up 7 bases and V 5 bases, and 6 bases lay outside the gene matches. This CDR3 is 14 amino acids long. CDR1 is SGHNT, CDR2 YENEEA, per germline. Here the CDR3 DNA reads TGTGCCAGCAGCCTGACAGGGGCTGGTGAAAAACTGTTTTTT. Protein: CASSLTGAGEKLFF.

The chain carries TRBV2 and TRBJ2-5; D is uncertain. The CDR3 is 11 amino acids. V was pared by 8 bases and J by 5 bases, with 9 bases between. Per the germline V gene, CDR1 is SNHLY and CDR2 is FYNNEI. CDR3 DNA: TGTGCCAGCCTGTTGAGGGAGACCCAGTACTTC. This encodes CASLLRETQYF. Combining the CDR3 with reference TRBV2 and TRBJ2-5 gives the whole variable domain EPEVTQTPSHQVTQMGQEVILRCVPISNHLYFYWYRQILGQKVEFLVSFYNNEISEKSEIFDDQFSVERPDGSNFTLKIRSTKLEDSAMYFCASLLRETQYFGPGTRLLVL.

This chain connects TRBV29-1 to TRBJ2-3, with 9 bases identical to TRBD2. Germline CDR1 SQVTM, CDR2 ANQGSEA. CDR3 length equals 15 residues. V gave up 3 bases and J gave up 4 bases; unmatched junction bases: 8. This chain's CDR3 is CSVDAAGGPADTQYF. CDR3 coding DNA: TGCAGCGTTGACGCAGCGGGAGGTCCCGCAGATACGCAGTATTTT.

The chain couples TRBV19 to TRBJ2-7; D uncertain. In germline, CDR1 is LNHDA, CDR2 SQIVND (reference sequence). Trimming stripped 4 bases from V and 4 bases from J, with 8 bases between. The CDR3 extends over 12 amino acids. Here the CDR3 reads CASSTSPYEQYF. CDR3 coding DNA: TGTGCCAGTAGTACCTCCCCTTACGAGCAGTACTTC.

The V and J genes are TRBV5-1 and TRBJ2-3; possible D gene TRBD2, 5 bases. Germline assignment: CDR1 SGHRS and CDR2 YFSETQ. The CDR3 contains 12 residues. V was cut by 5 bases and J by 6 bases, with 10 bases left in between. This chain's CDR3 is CASRDFSDTQYF. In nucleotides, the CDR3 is TGCGCCAGCAGGGACTTTTCGGATACGCAGTATTTT.

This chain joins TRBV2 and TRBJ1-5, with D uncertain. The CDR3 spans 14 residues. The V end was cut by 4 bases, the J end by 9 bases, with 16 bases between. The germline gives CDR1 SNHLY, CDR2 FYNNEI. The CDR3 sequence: CASSGLADLSPQHF. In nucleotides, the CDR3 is TGTGCCAGCAGTGGTTTGGCGGACCTTTCGCCCCAGCATTTT.

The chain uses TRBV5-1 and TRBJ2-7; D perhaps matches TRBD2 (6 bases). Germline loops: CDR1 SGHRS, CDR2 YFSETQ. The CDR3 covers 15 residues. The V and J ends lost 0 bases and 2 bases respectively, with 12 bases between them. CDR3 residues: CASSLAGTGTYEQYF. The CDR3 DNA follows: TGCGCCAGCAGCTTGGCCGGGACTGGTACCTACGAGCAGTACTTC.

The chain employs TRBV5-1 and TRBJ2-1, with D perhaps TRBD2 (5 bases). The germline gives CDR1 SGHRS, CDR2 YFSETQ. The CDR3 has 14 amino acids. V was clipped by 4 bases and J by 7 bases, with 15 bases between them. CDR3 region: CASSPEGSRNEQFF. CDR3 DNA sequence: TGCGCCAGCAGCCCTGAGGGATCAAGGAATGAGCAGTTCTTC. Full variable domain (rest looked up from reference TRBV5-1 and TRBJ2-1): KAGVTQTPRYLIKTRGQQVTLSCSPISGHRSVSWYQQTPGQGLQFLFEYFSETQRNKGNFPGRFSGRQFSNSRSEMNVSTLELGDSALYLCASSPEGSRNEQFFGPGTRLTVL.

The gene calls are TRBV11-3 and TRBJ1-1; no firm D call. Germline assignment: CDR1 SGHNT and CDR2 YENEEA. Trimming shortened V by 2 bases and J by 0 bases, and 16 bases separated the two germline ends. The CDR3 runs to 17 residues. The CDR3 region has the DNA TGTGCCAGCAGCTTAATGGGAGGAGCCGGATTGAACACTGAAGCTTTCTTT. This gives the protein CASSLMGGAGLNTEAFF. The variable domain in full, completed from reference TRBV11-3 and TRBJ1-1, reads EAGVVQSPRYKIIEKKQPVAFWCNPISGHNTLYWYLQNLGQGPELLIRYENEEAVDDSQLPKDRFSAERLKGVDSTLKIQPAELGDSAVYLCASSLMGGAGLNTEAFFGQGTRLTVV.

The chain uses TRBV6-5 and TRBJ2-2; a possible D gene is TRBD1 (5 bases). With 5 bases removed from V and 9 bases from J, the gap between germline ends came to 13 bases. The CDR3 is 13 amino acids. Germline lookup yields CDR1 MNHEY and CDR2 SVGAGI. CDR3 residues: CASSLRERRELFF. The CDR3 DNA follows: TGTGCCAGCAGTCTCAGGGAAAGGCGGGAGCTGTTTTTT.

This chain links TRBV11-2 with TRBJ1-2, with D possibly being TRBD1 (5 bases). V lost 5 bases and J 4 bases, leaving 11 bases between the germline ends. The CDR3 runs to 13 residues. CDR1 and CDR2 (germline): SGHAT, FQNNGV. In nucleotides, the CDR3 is TGTGCCAGCAGCCCCCAGGGCGGCTATGGCTACACCTTC. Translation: CASSPQGGYGYTF.

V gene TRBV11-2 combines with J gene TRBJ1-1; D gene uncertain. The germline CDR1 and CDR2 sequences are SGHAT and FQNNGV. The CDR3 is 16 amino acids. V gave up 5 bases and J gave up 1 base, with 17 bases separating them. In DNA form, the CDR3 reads TGTGCCAGCAGCACGGGGAGGGTTCAGAAGAACACTGAAGCTTTCTTT. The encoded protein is CASSTGRVQKNTEAFF. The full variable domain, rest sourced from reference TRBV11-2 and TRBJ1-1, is EAGVAQSPRYKIIEKRQSVAFWCNPISGHATLYWYQQILGQGPKLLIQFQNNGVVDDSQLPKDRFSAERLKGVDSTLKIQPAKLEDSAVYLCASSTGRVQKNTEAFFGQGTRLTVV.

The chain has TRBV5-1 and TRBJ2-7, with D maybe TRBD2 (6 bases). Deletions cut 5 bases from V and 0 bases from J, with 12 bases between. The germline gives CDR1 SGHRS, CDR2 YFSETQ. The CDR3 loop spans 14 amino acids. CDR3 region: CASRGGTASYEQYF. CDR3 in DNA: TGCGCCAGCAGAGGCGGGACCGCCTCCTACGAGCAGTACTTC.

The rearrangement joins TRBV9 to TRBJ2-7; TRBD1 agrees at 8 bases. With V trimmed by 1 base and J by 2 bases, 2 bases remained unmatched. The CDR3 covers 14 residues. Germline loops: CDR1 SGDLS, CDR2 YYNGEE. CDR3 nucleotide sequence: TGTGCCAGCAGCGTAACGGGACAGGCCTACGAGCAGTACTTC. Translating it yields CASSVTGQAYEQYF.

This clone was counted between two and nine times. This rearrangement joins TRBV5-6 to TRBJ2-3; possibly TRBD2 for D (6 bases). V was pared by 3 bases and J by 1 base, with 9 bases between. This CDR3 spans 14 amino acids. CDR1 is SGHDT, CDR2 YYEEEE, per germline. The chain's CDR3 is CASSSWGGTDTQYF. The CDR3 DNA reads TGTGCCAGCAGCTCATGGGGGGGCACAGATACGCAGTATTTT. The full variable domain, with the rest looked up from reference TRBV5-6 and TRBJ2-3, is DAGVTQSPTHLIKTRGQQVTLRCSPKSGHDTVSWYQQALGQGPQFIFQYYEEEERQRGNFPDRFSGHQFPNYSSELNVNALLLGDSALYLCASSSWGGTDTQYFGPGTRLTVL.

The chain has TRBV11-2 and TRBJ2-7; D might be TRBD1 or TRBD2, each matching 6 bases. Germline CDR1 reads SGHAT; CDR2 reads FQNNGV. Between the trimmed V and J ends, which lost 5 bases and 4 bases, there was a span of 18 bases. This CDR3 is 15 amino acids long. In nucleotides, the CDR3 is TGTGCCAGCAGCCCCATTGGGGGGCGCAGATACGAGCAGTACTTC. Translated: CASSPIGGRRYEQYF.

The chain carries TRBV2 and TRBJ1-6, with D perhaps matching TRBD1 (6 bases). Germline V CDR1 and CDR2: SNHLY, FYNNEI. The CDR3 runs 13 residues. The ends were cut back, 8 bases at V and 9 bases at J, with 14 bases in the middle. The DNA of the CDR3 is TGTGCCAGCTTGACAGGTCTAGTTTCACCCCTCCACTTT. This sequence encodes CASLTGLVSPLHF.

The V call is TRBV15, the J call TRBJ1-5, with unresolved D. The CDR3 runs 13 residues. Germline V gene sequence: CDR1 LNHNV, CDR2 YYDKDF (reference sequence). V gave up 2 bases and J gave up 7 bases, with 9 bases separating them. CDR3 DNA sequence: TGTGCCACCAGCAGACTTATAAGGCAGCCCCAGCATTTT. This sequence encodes CATSRLIRQPQHF.

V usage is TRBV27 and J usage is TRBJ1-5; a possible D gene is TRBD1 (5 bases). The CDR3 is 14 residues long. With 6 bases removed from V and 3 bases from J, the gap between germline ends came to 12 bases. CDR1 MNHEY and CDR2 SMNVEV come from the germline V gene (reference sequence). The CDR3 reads CASSRDGVNQPQHF. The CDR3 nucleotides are TGTGCCAGCAGCCGGGACGGGGTCAATCAGCCCCAGCATTTT.

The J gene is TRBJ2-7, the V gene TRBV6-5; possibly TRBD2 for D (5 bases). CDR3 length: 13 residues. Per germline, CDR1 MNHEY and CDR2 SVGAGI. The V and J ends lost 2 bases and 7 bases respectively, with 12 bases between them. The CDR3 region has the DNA TGTGCCAGCAGTTACGAAGGGCGAGGGGAGCAGTACTTC. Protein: CASSYEGRGEQYF.